This section outlines one T cell receptor beta chain sequence together with its context. Antigen unknown. Primed by a sample-barcoded 5' primer and a J-beta primer mix, a second PCR proceeded for about 7 to 12 cycles. A single record per CDR3 protein comes from TCRdb applying MiXCR to the 5' RACE reads. Of 1.5 million or so distinct CDR3 sequences in the sample, under 55% were seen once. This specimen comes from a study of blood T cells in healthy people across ages. The CDR3 is made up of 13 amino acids. Germline CDR1 is SEHNR and CDR2 is FQNEAQ (reference sequence). Study conclusions and caveats: PBMCs that were unsorted prevented a conclusive naive versus antigen-experienced comparison.

The TCR was taken from a woman under 30 in good health. Sequencing was carried out using blood. The V call is TRBV7-9, the J call TRBJ1-1; D unclear. The CDR3, as DNA: TGTGCTGAAGAGGGAGACATGAACACTGAAGCTTTCTTT. It codes for CAEEGDMNTEAFF.